Shown below are 6 T cell receptor beta chains from a single sample sequenced in a study of blood T cell repertoires in COVID-19. Profiling relied on immunoSEQ multiplex PCR, and the TCRdb table lists in-frame clones only, not all of them. The sample yields more than 15,000 clones, around 86% seen once. The specimen was peripheral blood. These receptors all come from a human donor with active COVID-19. The donor label of this sample is uncertain.

The V gene is TRBV12-2, the J gene TRBJ2-7; TRBD1, the table's D call, was not compared with the DNA. TRBV12-2 is noted as a pseudogene. CDR3 length equals 20 residues. The DNA of the CDR3 is TGTGCAAGTCGCTTAGTAACCCCAAGACCGGACAGGGACAGCTCCTACGAGCAGTACTTC. It yields the protein CASRLVTPRPDRDSSYEQYF.

The rearrangement joins TRBV19 to TRBJ2-2; a possible D gene is TRBD1 (6 bases). The germline V gene encodes CDR1 LNHDA and CDR2 SQIVND (reference sequence). This CDR3 comprises 16 residues. V lost 3 bases and J lost 6, with 17 bases in between. CDR3 residues: CASSILSGVVPGELFF. For the CDR3, the DNA is TGTGCCAGTAGTATTTTATCAGGGGTAGTCCCCGGGGAGCTGTTTTTT.

As regards this clone: Distinct nucleotide sequences in the sample also encode this CDR3. V is TRBV5-5 and J is TRBJ2-2, with D possibly being TRBD1 (6 bases). This CDR3 has 16 residues. In germline, CDR1 is SGHKS, CDR2 YYEKEE (reference sequence). Trimming took off 0 bases at V and 0 bases at J, with 9 bases between the two ends. In nucleotides, the CDR3 is TGTGCCAGCAGCTTGGGGGCAGGGGCGAACACCGGGGAGCTGTTTTTT. Protein: CASSLGAGANTGELFF.

This clone occurred a few times. This CDR3 reads CASSFSSNTEAFF. The CDR3 DNA is TGTGCCAGCAGCTTTTCTAGTAACACTGAAGCTTTCTTT. V is TRBV5-6 and J is TRBJ1-1; D gene unclear. The CDR3 runs 13 residues. Germline V lookup: CDR1 SGHDT, CDR2 YYEEEE. V was trimmed by 2 bases and J by 2 bases, leaving 7 bases between them.

This clone has more than one count but fewer than ten. The chain recombines TRBV2 with TRBJ1-6; a weak D match, TRBD1 (6 bases). The CDR3 totals 14 residues. The germline V gene encodes CDR1 SNHLY and CDR2 FYNNEI. The ends were cut back, 7 bases at V and 7 bases at J, with 14 bases in the middle. The CDR3 spells CASIEWQGNSPLHF. The CDR3 DNA follows: TGTGCCAGCATCGAATGGCAGGGGAATTCACCCCTCCACTTT.

The V and J genes are TRBV9 and TRBJ2-3, with a weak D call TRBD1 (5 bases). CDR1 is SGDLS, CDR2 YYNGEE, per germline. Trimming left V 3 bases short and J 1 base short, with 9 bases between. CDR3 length: 14 amino acids. CDR3 amino acids: CASSAQTGTDTQYF. DNA of the CDR3: TGTGCCAGCAGCGCTCAGACAGGCACAGATACGCAGTATTTT.